This record concerns one TCR beta chain sequence. Germline V gene sequence: CDR1 SGDLS, CDR2 YYNGEE. This CDR3 region has 15 residues. V lost 4 bases to trimming and J lost 5 bases; unmatched junction nucleotides: 8. The method was immunoSEQ multiplex PCR; TCRdb's version includes in-frame clones alone and lacks a portion of them. Altogether about 75,000 clones are present, nearly 98% being singletons, with the ten largest covering approximately 0.18%. This sample is part of a study of technical replicates of blood from a few donors. The source is a human donor in good health. The chain carries TRBV9 and TRBJ2-5; 10 bases are a match to TRBD1. Sequenced: T cells isolated from PBMCs. The CDR3: CASSTGTGVWETQYF. The CDR3 nucleotides read TGTGCCAGCAGCACGGGGACAGGGGTGTGGGAGACCCAGTACTTC. Full variable domain (remainder filled in from reference TRBV9 and TRBJ2-5): DSGVTQTPKHLITATGQRVTLRCSPRSGDLSVYWYQQSLDQGLQFLIQYYNGEERAKGNILERFSAQQFPDLHSELNLSSLELGDSALYFCASSTGTGVWETQYFGPGTRLLVL.